Listed below are T cell receptor beta chains from one sample, sequenced in a study of T cell responses to AZD1222 COVID-19 vaccine. Generated by immunoSEQ multiplex PCR, the TCRdb table keeps only in-frame clones and is missing some. The sample lists about 120,000 clones, approximately 85% occurring once. Sequenced here: peripheral blood, sampled on day 0 of MenACWY control vaccination. Receptors were obtained from an adult in good health. Both conserved end residues are part of each CDR3. Each record gives: J gene, V gene, clone size, D gene, CDR3 protein, CDR3 DNA. D genes are given only for firm matches. Clone sizes are given selectively: once, few, many, or a class where the clone is expanded.

>TRBJ2-5|TRBV7-3|NA|NA
CASSPGLGETQYF
TGTGCCAGCAGCCCAGGGCTGGGAGAGACCCAGTACTTC
>TRBJ2-3|TRBV13|NA|TRBD2
CASSSSGLAGVPDTQYF
TGTGCCAGCAGCTCGTCGGGACTAGCGGGAGTTCCAGATACGCAGTATTTT
>TRBJ2-7|TRBV28|NA|TRBD1
CASSYRTGGFYEQYF
TGTGCCAGCAGCTACCGGACAGGGGGTTTCTACGAGCAGTACTTC
>TRBJ2-3|TRBV9|NA|NA
CASGGGHSTDTQYF
TGTGCCAGCGGAGGCGGGCATAGCACAGATACGCAGTATTTT
>TRBJ2-7|TRBV9|once|TRBD1
CASSEKTGGDEQYF
TGTGCCAGCAGCGAGAAGACAGGGGGCGACGAGCAGTACTTC
>TRBJ2-7|TRBV6-6|few|NA
CASGEDEQYF
TGTGCCAGCGGAGAGGACGAGCAGTACTTC
>TRBJ2-1|TRBV4-2|NA|NA
CASSQGTWRDGDEQFF
TGTGCCAGCAGCCAAGGGACTTGGCGGGACGGGGATGAGCAGTTCTTC
>TRBJ2-1|TRBV7-9|NA|TRBD2
CASTWGGSFIYEQFF
TGTGCCAGCACCTGGGGCGGGAGTTTTATATATGAGCAGTTCTTC
>TRBJ2-3|TRBV28|NA|TRBD2
CALGGSFTDTQYF
TGTGCCTTAGGCGGGAGTTTCACAGATACGCAGTATTTT
>TRBJ2-1|TRBV9|NA|NA
CASSVARDLPSYNEQFF
TGTGCCAGCAGCGTAGCTAGAGACTTACCGTCATACAATGAGCAGTTCTTC
>TRBJ2-1|TRBV19|NA|NA
CASSTHGSLSYNEQFF
TGTGCCAGTAGTACTCACGGGAGTCTGTCCTACAATGAGCAGTTCTTC
>TRBJ1-6|TRBV28|NA|TRBD1
CASSWTGSNSPLHF
TGTGCCAGCAGTTGGACAGGGAGTAATTCACCCCTCCACTTT
>TRBJ1-2|TRBV9|NA|NA
CASSLEFQANYGYTF
TGTGCCAGCAGTTTAGAATTTCAAGCTAACTATGGCTACACCTTC
>TRBJ1-1|TRBV5-5|NA|NA
CASSHRASENTEAFF
TGTGCCAGCAGCCACCGGGCCAGCGAGAACACTGAAGCTTTCTTT
>TRBJ2-7|TRBV11-2|NA|TRBD2
CASSETRTSGIYEQYF
TGTGCCAGCAGCGAAACAAGGACTAGCGGGATCTACGAGCAGTACTTC
>TRBJ2-7|TRBV28|NA|NA
CASKGGPSYEQYF
TGTGCCAGCAAGGGCGGGCCCTCCTACGAGCAGTACTTC
>TRBJ2-5|TRBV13|NA|TRBD2
CASSLRAGGIQETQYF
TGTGCCAGCAGCTTACGAGCGGGAGGGATCCAAGAGACCCAGTACTTC
>TRBJ2-3|TRBV3-1/TRBV3-2|NA|TRBD1
CASSKDRGRTDTQYF
TGTGCCAGCAGCAAAGACAGGGGGCGCACAGATACGCAGTATTTT
>TRBJ1-1|TRBV5-5|NA|NA
CASTSLGGLGMVAFF
TGTGCCAGCACCTCCCTGGGAGGACTCGGTATGGTGGCTTTCTTT
>TRBJ1-1|TRBV4-1|once|NA
CASSHGQQGRNTEAFF
TGCGCCAGCAGCCATGGCCAACAGGGCCGAAACACTGAAGCTTTCTTT
>TRBJ2-7|TRBV27|NA|TRBD2
CASSLTGTSFEQYF
TGTGCCAGCAGTCTTACCGGGACTAGCTTTGAGCAGTACTTC
>TRBJ2-1|TRBV29-1|NA|NA
CSVRGSDEQFF
TGCAGCGTCAGGGGCTCCGATGAGCAGTTCTTC
>TRBJ1-2|TRBV5-4|NA|TRBD1
CASSSYTGTGEYGYTF
TGTGCCAGCAGCTCCTATACCGGGACAGGGGAGTATGGCTACACCTTC
>TRBJ1-5|TRBV2|NA|TRBD1
CASRQTGNPNQPQHF
TGTGCCAGCAGGCAGACAGGGAACCCGAATCAGCCCCAGCATTTT
>TRBJ1-6|TRBV27|NA|NA
CASSPSPGHAPLHF
TGTGCCAGCAGTCCCTCCCCGGGGCATGCACCCCTCCACTTT
>TRBJ2-1|TRBV28|NA|TRBD1
CASSRVGGTGNEQFF
TGTGCCAGCAGCCGGGTGGGCGGGACAGGGAATGAGCAGTTCTTC
>TRBJ2-2|TRBV10-1|NA|TRBD1
CASSGTAGELFF
TGCGCCAGCAGCGGGACAGCCGGGGAGCTGTTTTTT
>TRBJ2-7|TRBV5-4|NA|TRBD2
CASSAGLAGLSYEQYF
TGTGCCAGCAGCGCCGGACTAGCGGGACTCTCCTACGAGCAGTACTTC
>TRBJ1-1|TRBV2|once|NA
CASSEGRAEAFF
TGTGCCAGCAGTGAAGGGCGCGCTGAAGCTTTCTTT
>TRBJ2-7|TRBV27|NA|TRBD1
CASSPTGKYEQYF
TGTGCCAGCAGCCCGACAGGGAAGTACGAGCAGTACTTC
>TRBJ2-3|TRBV19|NA|NA
CASSTGGLGTDTQYF
TGTGCCAGTAGTACCGGTGGACTGGGCACAGATACGCAGTATTTT
>TRBJ2-7|TRBV10-3|NA|TRBD1
CAGGRGTGPYEQYF
TGTGCCGGAGGGAGGGGGACAGGGCCTTACGAGCAGTACTTC
>TRBJ2-7|TRBV15|NA|TRBD1
CATSRDRADSSYEQYF
TGTGCCACCAGCAGGGACAGGGCGGATAGCTCCTACGAGCAGTACTTC
>TRBJ1-1|TRBV19|NA|TRBD1
CASSLRDSHTEAFF
TGTGCCAGTAGTCTGAGGGACAGCCACACTGAAGCTTTCTTT
>TRBJ2-3|TRBV7-8|NA|TRBD2
CASRAGTSSDTQYF
TGTGCCAGCAGGGCCGGGACTAGCTCGGATACGCAGTATTTT
>TRBJ2-1|TRBV10-3|NA|TRBD2
CALGGGGGNEQFF
TGTGCCCTCGGCGGCGGGGGGGGGAATGAGCAGTTCTTC
>TRBJ1-2|TRBV7-9|NA|TRBD1
CASSSSQGASNYGYTF
TGTGCCAGCAGCTCATCGCAGGGGGCATCTAACTATGGCTACACCTTC
>TRBJ1-2|TRBV9|NA|NA
CASSPQGFYGYTF
TGTGCCAGCAGCCCCCAGGGGTTCTATGGCTACACCTTC
>TRBJ1-1|TRBV30|NA|NA
CAWSVSGGYTEAFF
TGTGCCTGGAGTGTATCGGGGGGGTACACTGAAGCTTTCTTT
>TRBJ1-1|TRBV2|NA|NA
CASSQGRETEAFF
TGTGCCAGCAGCCAGGGGAGGGAGACTGAAGCTTTCTTT
>TRBJ1-1|TRBV6-5|NA|NA
CASSHPPRMNTEAFF
TGTGCCAGCAGCCACCCCCCCCGTATGAACACTGAAGCTTTCTTT
>TRBJ2-7|TRBV10-3|NA|TRBD2
CAISGGLAGDPYEQYF
TGTGCCATCAGTGGGGGTCTAGCGGGAGACCCCTACGAGCAGTACTTC
>TRBJ1-1|TRBV5-1|NA|NA
CASSFYEAGNTEAFF
TGCGCCAGCAGCTTTTACGAGGCCGGGAACACTGAAGCTTTCTTT
>TRBJ2-7|TRBV5-1|NA|NA
CASSLEGGISEQYF
TGCGCCAGCAGCTTGGAGGGCGGGATTTCCGAGCAGTACTTC
>TRBJ2-7|TRBV6-1|NA|NA
CASSEAAGLQYF
TGTGCCAGCAGTGAAGCCGCGGGGTTGCAGTACTTC